The text below deals with one T cell receptor beta chain. TCRdb's table, derived via immunoSEQ multiplex PCR, lists solely in-frame clones and lacks some. Among roughly 700,000 clones, 89% were seen once, and the ten largest hold about 1.5%. The sample belongs to a study of Ad26.COV2.S vaccination and SARS-CoV-2 variants. As for treatment: roughly 19 received Ad26.COV2.S at low or high dose, single or two shots; about 5 received placebo; per-sample allocation not given. The investigators took samples on day 63 after the first vaccine or placebo injection. The CDR3 runs 15 residues. Germline V gene lookup returns CDR1 GTSNPN and CDR2 SVGIG (reference sequence). Trimming at V came to 4 bases and at J to 5 bases, leaving 10 bases not matched to a gene.

The specimen comprised peripheral blood, sampled in a trial of Ad26.COV2.S vaccine versus placebo. The receptor was derived from a person between 18 and 59 years old who received the Ad26.COV2.S COVID-19 vaccine or a placebo. This sequence joins TRBV30 and TRBJ2-2; 7 nucleotides match TRBD1. CDR3 loop: CAWTGRQGRTGELFF. The CDR3 DNA sequence: TGTGCCTGGACTGGCCGACAGGGCCGAACCGGGGAGCTGTTTTTT.